The T cell receptor (beta chain) under discussion was sequenced for a study of HIV-infected children after antiretroviral therapy interruption. About the study: EBV and CMV exposure was recorded in most children.

CDR3 length equals 16 residues. Trimming took 6 bases from V and 8 from J; bases not matched to a gene: 11. The germline V gene has CDR1 LGHDT and CDR2 YNNKEL (reference sequence). RNA-based 3' RACE libraries used unique molecular identifiers. TCRdb independently ran MiXCR on the 3' RACE reads; one entry per CDR3 protein. The sample records about 89,000 distinct CDR3 sequences, around 6.9% being singletons. This clonotype was detected many times. Sample treatment: PENTA 11 planned treatment interruption arm or continuous ART arm. Sorting from thawed PBMCs isolated naive CD4+ CD45RA+ CD45RO- T cells. This receptor was taken from a pool of human donors with HIV. This sequence joins TRBV3-1 and TRBJ1-6; 9 bases align to TRBD1. Source: CD45RA+ CD4+ T cells from PBMCs, pooled from several time points, taken from a donor given antiretroviral therapy, either interrupted or continuous. Subset noted: naive CD4+ CD45RA+ CD45RO- T cells. For the CDR3, the DNA is TGTGCCAGCAGAATGACAGGGGGTGTCTTCGATTCACCCCTCCACTTT. Protein product: CASRMTGGVFDSPLHF. The full variable domain, its missing parts supplied by reference TRBV3-1 and TRBJ1-6, is DTAVSQTPKYLVTQMGNDKSIKCEQNLGHDTMYWYKQDSKKFLKIMFSYNNKELIINETVPNRFSPKSPDKAHLNLHINSLELGDSAVYFCASRMTGGVFDSPLHFGNGTRLTVT.